These T cell receptor beta chains were read from a single sample in a study of T cell changes during pregnancy in multiple sclerosis. Sequencing used immunoSEQ multiplex PCR; TCRdb keeps in-frame clones, though not all of them. The repertoire holds 35,000 to 50,000 clones, with about 87% as singletons. The sample in question was CD4+ T cells from peripheral blood mononuclear cells, obtained in the second trimester of pregnancy. The receptors shown here come from a female donor with multiple sclerosis, enrolled in a pregnancy study. CDR3s include the opening cysteine and the closing phenylalanine or tryptophan. The D gene is left open where the match is weak. Clone size appears in some rows only: once, few, many, or a class for an expanded clone.

clone size	D gene	V gene	J gene	CDR3 DNA	CDR3 protein
few	TRBD1	TRBV4-2	TRBJ2-1	TGTGCCAGCAGCCAAAATCCGGGACAGGGGGTCGGTGAGCAGTTCTTC	CASSQNPGQGVGEQFF
NA	TRBD1	TRBV19	TRBJ1-5	TGTGCCAGTAGTTTTGCCTCCGGGACAGGGAATCAGCCCCAGCATTTT	CASSFASGTGNQPQHF
once	TRBD2	TRBV2	TRBJ2-3	TGTGCCAGCGCGCAGGGACTAGCGGGAGGCATGCAGTATTTT	CASAQGLAGGMQYF
NA	NA	TRBV5-5	TRBJ2-2	TGTGCCAGCAGCTTGGAGGGGTGGGAGCTGTTTTTT	CASSLEGWELFF
NA	TRBD1	TRBV19	TRBJ1-1	TGTGCCAGTATCTCCGGGACAGGTGTAACTGAAGCTTTCTTT	CASISGTGVTEAFF
NA	TRBD2	TRBV5-1	TRBJ2-7	TGCGCCAGCAGCTGGGGACTAGCGGGAGTCTCCGAGCAGTACTTC	CASSWGLAGVSEQYF
NA	TRBD1	TRBV7-3	TRBJ2-7	TGTGCCAGCAGCTTAGGTCGGACAGGCTCCTACGAGCAGTACTTC	CASSLGRTGSYEQYF
NA	TRBD2	TRBV25-1	TRBJ2-1	TGTGCCAGCAGTGACGAGGGACTAAAACTTGAGCAGTTCTTC	CASSDEGLKLEQFF
NA	TRBD2	TRBV5-1	TRBJ2-1	TGCGCCAGCAGCTTGGCCAGGGCTAGCGGGACCTATGAGCAGTTCTTC	CASSLARASGTYEQFF
NA	TRBD1	TRBV9	TRBJ1-2	TGTGCCAGCAGCGCTCATACAGGGGTTTCTGGCTACACCTTC	CASSAHTGVSGYTF
few	NA	TRBV4-1	TRBJ2-2	TGCGCCAGCAGCAGATCGGCCGGGGAGCTGTTTTTT	CASSRSAGELFF
NA	TRBD1	TRBV4-1	TRBJ2-1	TGCGCCAGCAGCCGTGACAGGGTGTCCTACAATGAGCAGTTCTTC	CASSRDRVSYNEQFF
NA	TRBD1	TRBV19	TRBJ2-3	TGTGCCAGTAGTAGGGGACAGGGTAAAGATACGCAGTATTTT	CASSRGQGKDTQYF
NA	NA	TRBV11-2	TRBJ2-3	TGTGCCAGCAGCTTAGTTGCGGCCTCGACTAGCACAGATACGCAGTATTTT	CASSLVAASTSTDTQYF
once	TRBD1	TRBV27	TRBJ2-1	TGTGCCAGCAGTTTGAGGGGAAACAGGGGGCTTTTGATCGCGCAGTTCTTC	CASSLRGNRGLLIAQFF
NA	TRBD2	TRBV6-1	TRBJ2-7	TGTGCCAGCAGTGATATACTAGCGGGAGTATCCCTCTACGAGCAGTACTTC	CASSDILAGVSLYEQYF
once	TRBD1	TRBV19	TRBJ2-7	TGTGCCAGTAGTTCACAGGGGGCGGGCTACGAGCAGTACTTC	CASSSQGAGYEQYF
NA	NA	TRBV29-1	TRBJ1-2	TGCAGCGTTGAGGGGGGAGGCTACACCTTC	CSVEGGGYTF
NA	NA	TRBV18	TRBJ2-1	TGTGCCAGCTCACCCCAGGGGGGCTCCTACAATGAGCAGTTCTTC	CASSPQGGSYNEQFF
once	NA	TRBV6-6	TRBJ2-1	TGTGCCAGCAGTTACTCGACTTCGAACAATGAGCAGTTCTTC	CASSYSTSNNEQFF
NA	TRBD1	TRBV5-6	TRBJ2-7	TGTGCCAGCAGCTTGTTCCGGACAGGGGGCTTCGGCGAGCAGTACTTC	CASSLFRTGGFGEQYF
NA	NA	TRBV6-6	TRBJ2-1	TGTGCCAGCAGCCTGACAGGCTACAATGAGCAGTTCTTC	CASSLTGYNEQFF
NA	NA	TRBV1	TRBJ2-7	TGCACCAGCAGCCAAGCGGAGACCCCCTACGAGCAGTACTTC	CTSSQAETPYEQYF
NA	NA	TRBV28	TRBJ1-2	TGTGCCTGCGCAGGGGACTATGGCTACACCTTC	CACAGDYGYTF
NA	TRBD2	TRBV14	TRBJ2-1	TGTGCCAGCAGCGCGGGGGTCGGCTCCTACAATGAGCAGTTCTTC	CASSAGVGSYNEQFF
NA	NA	TRBV2	TRBJ2-5	TGTGCCAGCAGTGTAGTAGCCCAGGAGACCCAGTACTTC	CASSVVAQETQYF
NA	NA	TRBV7-8	TRBJ1-5	TGTGCCAGCAGCTTAAGGGGTAGCAATCAGCCCCAGCATTTT	CASSLRGSNQPQHF
NA	NA	TRBV19	TRBJ1-3	TGTGCCAGCAACGCACAGGGACGCTCTGGAAACGGCTTATATTTT	CASNAQGRSGNGLYF
NA	TRBD2	TRBV19	TRBJ2-7	TGTGCCAGTAGTCCCCAGCTAGCGGGAGCAACCTACGAGCAGTACTTC	CASSPQLAGATYEQYF
NA	TRBD2	TRBV6-6	TRBJ2-7	TGTGCCAGCAGTTACGGGGGACTAGTACCCGAGCAGTACTTC	CASSYGGLVPEQYF
NA	TRBD1	TRBV5-6	TRBJ2-7	TGTGCCAGCAGGAAAGGGGGCGAGTCCTACGAGCAGTACTTC	CASRKGGESYEQYF
NA	TRBD2	TRBV27	TRBJ2-2	TGTGCCAGCAGTTTCCGGACTAGCGCCAAGGAGTATCACGGGGAGCTGTTTTTT	CASSFRTSAKEYHGELFF
NA	NA	TRBV5-1	TRBJ2-5	TGCGCCAGCAGCTTTGCGGGTAACCGACAAGAGACCCAGTACTTC	CASSFAGNRQETQYF
NA	NA	TRBV12-5	TRBJ2-1	TGTGCTAGTGGTTTGGACACCATTAATGAGCAGTTCTTC	CASGLDTINEQFF
once	TRBD2	TRBV4-2	TRBJ2-7	TGTGCCAGCAGCCAAGAAGAAGGGGGGGGCAGCGGGAGGGTCTACGAGCAGTACTTC	CASSQEEGGGSGRVYEQYF
few	NA	TRBV6-6	TRBJ1-2	TGTGCCAGCAGGAGACAACGAGATGGCTACACCTTC	CASRRQRDGYTF
NA	NA	TRBV10-3	TRBJ2-7	TGTGCCATCAGTGCGAGGCGCGGGGAGGACGAGCAGTACTTC	CAISARRGEDEQYF
NA	NA	TRBV28	TRBJ1-5	TGTGCCAGCAGTCTTCCCGGGACACCCAATCAGCCCCAGCATTTT	CASSLPGTPNQPQHF
NA	TRBD2	TRBV5-1	TRBJ2-1	TGCGCCAGCAGCTTGGCTAGCGGAAGCTCCTACAATGAGCAGTTCTTC	CASSLASGSSYNEQFF
few	NA	TRBV7-6	TRBJ2-7	TGTGCCAGCAGCTTTGGGGGCAGCTCCTACGAGCAGTACTTC	CASSFGGSSYEQYF
NA	NA	TRBV11-2	TRBJ2-7	TGTGCCAGCAGCTTAGGACAGGGAGGCTTCGAGCAGTACTTC	CASSLGQGGFEQYF
NA	TRBD1	TRBV13	TRBJ2-7	TGTGCCAGCAGCTTAGTATACAGGGGGGACGAGCAGTACTTC	CASSLVYRGDEQYF
NA	TRBD1	TRBV5-6	TRBJ1-2	TGTGCCAGCAGCCGACCGGGACAGGCGTATGGCTACACCTTC	CASSRPGQAYGYTF
NA	NA	TRBV2	TRBJ2-7	TGTGCCAGCAGATTAGGACTGGGGGGCGAGCAGTACTTC	CASRLGLGGEQYF
NA	TRBD2	TRBV28	TRBJ2-1	TGTGCCAGCAATGGGGGGGGTAAATACAATGAGCAGTTCTTC	CASNGGGKYNEQFF
NA	NA	TRBV6-1	TRBJ2-3	TGTGCCAGCAGTGAATCTGGACTCCACACAGATACGCAGTATTTT	CASSESGLHTDTQYF
few	NA	TRBV6-1	TRBJ1-4	TGTGCCAGCAGTGAAATCGTTCGGCTCGGGTCCCGGGTCCCAACTAATGAAAAACTGTTTTTT	CASSEIVRLGSRVPTNEKLFF
NA	TRBD2	TRBV19	TRBJ2-1	TGTGCCAGTAGTACCCCCTTGGGGAGGGTGACCTACAATGAGCAGTTCTTC	CASSTPLGRVTYNEQFF